The 28 T cell receptor beta chains below were found in one sample sequenced in a study of metastatic and nonmetastatic thyroid tumors. Ahead of thyroid surgery, no patient had received treatment of any kind. TCRdb reprocessed the PCR reads using MiXCR. Of tens of thousands of clones listed, 10% to 15% are singletons. The sequenced material came from blood. Receptors originate from a female donor with papillary thyroid cancer or a benign thyroid nodule (not recorded which). Some clones in this sample may be carry-over from other donors' samples.

There are many counts of this clone. The rearrangement joins TRBV7-9 to TRBJ1-2; no firm D call. CDR1 and CDR2 (germline): SEHNR, FQNEAQ (reference sequence). The CDR3 spans 13 residues. V lost 2 bases and J 3 bases, leaving 7 bases between the germline ends. CDR3 sequence (DNA): TGTGCCAGCAGCTTACAAGGAGACTATGGCTACACCTTC. As protein: CASSLQGDYGYTF.

The V and J genes are TRBV5-6 and TRBJ2-1; perhaps TRBD2 as D (6 bases). Trimming stripped 4 bases from V and 0 bases from J, with 11 bases between. The germline CDR1 and CDR2 sequences are SGHDT and YYEEEE. This CDR3 contains 15 residues. The CDR3 spells CASSRDLSSYNEQFF. DNA of the CDR3: TGTGCCAGCAGCCGGGACTTGAGCTCCTACAATGAGCAGTTCTTC.

This clone came up many times. The chain couples TRBV4-1 to TRBJ2-7, with 8 positions matching TRBD1. V shed 2 bases and J 0 bases; nucleotides not matched to a gene: 12. CDR1 MGHRA and CDR2 YSYEKL come from the germline V gene. The CDR3 extends over 18 amino acids. CDR3 DNA sequence: TGCGCCAGCAGCCAACTCCCAACCGGGACAGGTGCCTCCTACGAGCAGTACTTC. Amino acids: CASSQLPTGTGASYEQYF.

The chain combines TRBV20-1 with TRBJ1-5; weak D call: TRBD1 (5 bases). V was pared by 1 base and J by 9 bases, with 16 bases between. The CDR3 is 14 residues long. CDR1 DFQATT and CDR2 SNEGSKA come from the germline V gene (reference sequence). The CDR3 is CSARGPGGDGPQHF. As DNA, the CDR3 is TGCAGTGCTAGAGGCCCCGGGGGGGACGGGCCCCAGCATTTT.

This clone was recorded many times. The V call is TRBV27, the J call TRBJ1-2, with TRBD1 matching over 12 bases. V shed 2 bases, J shed 6 bases, and the junction held 4 bases outside the gene matches. CDR3 size: 15 residues. Germline CDR1 is MNHEY and CDR2 is SMNVEV (reference sequence). The CDR3 protein is CASSLTGTGGDGYTF. The DNA for the CDR3 is TGTGCCAGCAGTTTAACCGGGACAGGGGGCGATGGCTACACCTTC.

The chain employs TRBV6-5 and TRBJ2-2; TRBD2 might be the D (6 bases). V shed 5 bases and J shed 6 bases, with 13 bases lying between them. This CDR3 contains 14 residues. From germline, CDR1 is MNHEY and CDR2 SVGAGI. The CDR3 coding sequence is TGTGCCAGCAGTGTACTAGCACACGCCGGGGAGCTGTTTTTT. Its translation is CASSVLAHAGELFF.

The chain joins TRBV5-1 to TRBJ1-4; a possible D gene is TRBD1 (6 bases). The CDR3 contains 15 residues. Germline CDR1 SGHRS, CDR2 YFSETQ. The V end lost 3 bases, the J end lost 0 bases, and 9 bases lay between the germline ends. CDR3 protein: CASSSKGATNEKLFF. CDR3 coding DNA: TGCGCCAGCAGCTCCAAGGGGGCAACTAATGAAAAACTGTTTTTT.

This clone was found many times. The gene calls are TRBV5-4 and TRBJ1-2; a weak D match, TRBD1 (6 bases). There are 12 residues in the CDR3. Germline loops: CDR1 SGHNT, CDR2 YYREEE (reference sequence). V lost 7 bases to trimming and J lost 6 bases, with 13 bases between them. CDR3 coding DNA: TGTGCCAGCGTGGGGGGGCTCGATGGCTACACCTTC. This encodes CASVGGLDGYTF.

This clone was seen repeatedly, ten times or more. This chain links TRBV6-5 with TRBJ1-5; weak D call: TRBD1 (6 bases). The CDR3 loop spans 18 amino acids. With 6 bases removed from V and 9 bases from J, the gap between germline ends came to 30 bases. CDR1 MNHEY and CDR2 SVGAGI come from the germline V gene. This chain's CDR3 is CASSLRTGPRGARRPQHF. The CDR3 DNA follows: TGTGCCAGCAGCCTCAGAACGGGTCCTCGGGGGGCGAGGAGGCCCCAGCATTTT.

This clone appeared many times. The chain employs TRBV6-2 or TRBV6-3 and TRBJ2-3; 8 positions match TRBD2. The CDR3 contains 15 residues. The V gene's germline CDR1 is MNHEY and CDR2 SVGEGT. V dropped 7 bases and J dropped 3; count of bases not matched to a gene: 9. CDR3 sequence: CASKVGRVGTDTQYF. CDR3 DNA sequence: TGTGCCAGCAAGGTCGGGAGGGTTGGGACAGATACGCAGTATTTT.

The chain carries TRBV11-2 and TRBJ2-7, with D perhaps given as TRBD1 or TRBD2 (6 bases each). V was pared by 5 bases and J by 6 bases, with 14 bases between. Looked up from germline, CDR1 is SGHAT and CDR2 is FQNNGV. CDR3 length equals 13 residues. CDR3 sequence (DNA): TGTGCCAGCAGCCAAGGGGGGCTATCCGAGCAGTACTTC. It specifies CASSQGGLSEQYF.

This clone occurred a few times. Since a much larger clone is just one base distant, this may be a read error. This sequence joins TRBV5-4 and TRBJ1-5, with TRBD1 identical over 7 bases. V shed 0 bases, J shed 6 bases, and the junction held 6 bases outside the gene matches. Looked up from germline, CDR1 is SGHNT and CDR2 is YYREEE (reference sequence). The CDR3 is 15 residues long. The CDR3 DNA is TGTGCCAGCAGCTTGGGGGGACAGATCAGTCAGCCCCAGCATTTT. Amino acids: CASSLGGQISQPQHF.

This clone is labeled as medium-sized. The chain recombines TRBV7-8 with TRBJ2-7, with TRBD2 matching over 7 bases. Germline CDR1 SGHVS, CDR2 FQNEAQ. V was pared by 4 bases and J by 3 bases, with 12 bases of the junction left unmatched. There are 16 residues in the CDR3. CDR3 nucleotides: TGTGCCAGCAGCTGGGTGAGGGGAGGGCAGCTCTACGAGCAGTACTTC. This codes for CASSWVRGGQLYEQYF. The full variable domain, its missing parts supplied by reference TRBV7-8 and TRBJ2-7, is GAGVSQSPRYKVAKRGQDVALRCDPISGHVSLFWYQQALGQGPEFLTYFQNEAQLDKSGLPSDRFFAERPEGSVSTLKIQRTQQEDSAVYLCASSWVRGGQLYEQYFGPGTRLTVT.

This clone was recorded a few times. The gene calls are TRBV30 and TRBJ2-4, with no clear D. V lost 3 bases, J lost 8 bases, and 17 bases lay in between. CDR3 length: 14 amino acids. Germline loops: CDR1 GTSNPN, CDR2 SVGIG (reference sequence). CDR3 coding DNA: TGTGCCTGGAGCTGGGGTCCAGATTTAGACATTCAGTACTTC. This encodes CAWSWGPDLDIQYF. The entire variable domain, with the rest obtained from reference TRBV30 and TRBJ2-4, is as follows: SQTIHQWPATLVQPVGSPLSLECTVEGTSNPNLYWYRQAAGRGLQLLFYSVGIGQISSEVPQNLSASRPQDRQFILSSKKLLLSDSGFYLCAWSWGPDLDIQYFGAGTRLSVL.

In this sample, this clone turned up many times. V gene TRBV6-6 combines with J gene TRBJ2-1; D is unclear. Trimming took off 2 bases at V and 9 bases at J, with 17 bases between the two ends. Per germline, CDR1 MNHNY and CDR2 SVGAGI (reference sequence). This CDR3 is 15 amino acids long. In DNA, the CDR3 is TGTGCCAGCAGTTACACCCCAATGTCAGACCCTGAGCAGTTCTTC. Protein sequence: CASSYTPMSDPEQFF.

In this sample, this clone turned up a few times. This may stem from a read error, because a much larger clone lies one nucleotide away. Different DNA sequences within this sample yield the same CDR3. V usage is TRBV29-1 and J usage is TRBJ2-1; no clear D gene. The CDR3 is 10 residues long. CDR1 is SQVTM and CDR2 is ANQGSEA in the germline V gene. Trimming shortened V by 4 bases and J by 9 bases, and 7 bases separated the two germline ends. The CDR3 nucleotides are TGCAGCGTTGGTCCCAGTGAGCAGTTCTTC. Translating gives CSVGPSEQFF.

This clone was recorded many times. The gene calls are TRBV20-1 and TRBJ2-3; D is uncertain. The germline V gene has CDR1 DFQATT and CDR2 SNEGSKA (reference sequence). With 1 base removed from V and 1 base from J, the gap between germline ends came to 12 bases. The CDR3 totals 15 residues. CDR3: CSARVDGEGTDTQYF. The CDR3 coding sequence is TGCAGTGCTAGAGTGGACGGAGAGGGCACAGATACGCAGTATTTT.

This clone was seen repeatedly, ten times or more. One junction end does not reproduce the germline sequence, and a read error may be involved. The gene calls are TRBV11-2 and TRBJ2-7; D call uncertain. Germline V gene sequence: CDR1 SGHAT, CDR2 FQNNGV. This CDR3 has 14 residues. This CDR3 is CANSLYLGPYEQYF. Written as DNA, the CDR3 is TGTGCCAACAGCCTATACCTCGGACCCTACGAGCAGTACTTC.

This clone is medium-sized within its sample. V gene TRBV11-2 combines with J gene TRBJ2-7, with D perhaps matching TRBD2 (6 bases). Trimming removed 1 base at V and 0 bases at J, with 13 bases between. The germline V gene encodes CDR1 SGHAT and CDR2 FQNNGV. CDR3 size: 16 residues. CDR3 sequence reads: CASSLGGGTTSYEQYF. The DNA of the CDR3 is TGTGCCAGCAGCTTAGGGGGCGGGACGACCTCCTACGAGCAGTACTTC.

This clone came up many times. A much larger clonotype is one base distant, so this may be a read error. The CDR3 DNA is TGCAGTGCTAGACGCGGGACTGACGATGGGCAGTTCTTC. Encoded protein: CSARRGTDDGQFF. The chain uses TRBV20-1 and TRBJ2-1; D perhaps matches TRBD2 (6 bases). Germline V gene sequence: CDR1 DFQATT, CDR2 SNEGSKA (reference sequence). The CDR3 has 13 residues. Trimming took 2 bases from V and 12 from J, leaving 17 bases between them.

This clone came up a few times. V usage is TRBV11-2 and J usage is TRBJ2-5, with D possibly being TRBD1 or TRBD2 (6 bases each). The CDR3 length is 14 residues. Germline values: CDR1 SGHAT, CDR2 FQNNGV. Trimming pared 3 bases from V and 5 bases from J, leaving 13 bases between. The CDR3 region has the DNA TGTGCCAGCAGCTTGAGAGGGGGGTGGGAGACCCAGTACTTC. Translation gives CASSLRGGWETQYF.

The V gene is TRBV4-2, the J gene TRBJ2-7, with unresolved D. From germline, CDR1 is LGHNA and CDR2 YNFKEQ. V was shortened by 2 bases and J by 3 bases, with 8 bases between the two germline ends. This CDR3 spans 13 amino acids. The CDR3 loop is CASSQKDVYEQYF. The CDR3 nucleotides are TGTGCCAGCAGCCAAAAGGATGTCTACGAGCAGTACTTC.

This clone was seen repeatedly, ten times or more. This chain links TRBV30 with TRBJ1-3; D gene unclear. Looked up from germline, CDR1 is GTSNPN and CDR2 is SVGIG (reference sequence). This CDR3 spans 15 amino acids. V was shortened by 5 bases and J by 0 bases, with 14 bases between the two germline ends. The CDR3 region has the DNA TGTGCCTGGGGAGACGCCCCCGTCTCTGGAAACACCATATATTTT. This gives the protein CAWGDAPVSGNTIYF.

This clone was detected ten times or more. This chain connects TRBV29-1 to TRBJ2-5; a weak D match, TRBD1 (6 bases). The CDR3 runs to 12 residues. V lost 6 bases, J lost 1 base, and 9 bases lay in between. Per the germline V gene, CDR1 is SQVTM and CDR2 is ANQGSEA. The CDR3 spells CSVGHRQETQYF. The CDR3 nucleotides read TGCAGCGTGGGACATCGCCAAGAGACCCAGTACTTC.

The chain combines TRBV11-2 with TRBJ2-7; tentative D call: TRBD1 (5 bases). With 8 bases removed from V and 4 bases from J, the gap between germline ends came to 12 bases. The CDR3 length is 12 residues. Germline-derived CDR1 and CDR2 are SGHAT and FQNNGV. Here the CDR3 reads CASSKGLYEQYF. The DNA for the CDR3 is TGTGCCAGCTCGAAGGGGTTATACGAGCAGTACTTC.

As for this clone: A much larger clone is a single base away; this may be a read error. The chain employs TRBV7-8 and TRBJ2-5; TRBD2 aligns across 10 bases. This CDR3 spans 16 amino acids. CDR1 is SGHVS, CDR2 FQNEAQ, per germline. CDR3 DNA sequence: TGTGCCAGCAGCTTGGTGGCTAGCGGGAGAGGGGAGACCAAGTACTTC. This translates into CASSLVASGRGETKYF.

In its sample, this clone was seen many times. This rearrangement joins TRBV4-3 to TRBJ2-1; weak D call: TRBD1 (6 bases). Per germline, CDR1 LGHNA and CDR2 YSLEER. V lost 5 bases to trimming and J lost 3 bases, with 11 bases between them. The CDR3 extends over 14 amino acids. The CDR3 is CASSYGTNYNEQFF. Here the CDR3 DNA reads TGCGCCAGCAGCTACGGGACAAACTACAATGAGCAGTTCTTC.

There are many counts of this clone. The genes are TRBV11-2 and TRBJ2-1; no reliable D call. The germline V and J ends were trimmed by 4 bases and 6 bases, with 19 bases remaining between them. The CDR3 contains 16 residues. Germline assignment: CDR1 SGHAT and CDR2 FQNNGV. DNA for the CDR3: TGTGCCAGCAGCTCGACACACTCAAATTTCGGCAATGAGCAGTTCTTC. It specifies CASSSTHSNFGNEQFF.